Following are 27 T cell receptor beta chains from one sample sequenced in a study of blood T cell repertoires in COVID-19. TCRdb's copy holds only in-frame clones and misses some; the assay was immunoSEQ multiplex PCR. The sample has roughly 79,000 clones; 82% are singletons. The specimen was peripheral blood. The receptor set was obtained from a human donor in a cohort sampled during active COVID-19.

In this sample, this clone turned up once. This chain joins TRBV7-2 and TRBJ1-1; no reliable D call. Germline V lookup: CDR1 SGHTA, CDR2 FQGNSA. Trimming removed 5 bases at V and 1 base at J, with 8 bases between. CDR3 length: 13 amino acids. The CDR3 protein is CASSRPGNTEAFF. The CDR3 coding sequence is TGTGCCAGCAGCCGCCCGGGGAACACTGAAGCTTTCTTT.

This clone has only a few counts. The V and J genes are TRBV12-3 or TRBV12-4 and TRBJ1-2; 8 bases match TRBD1. V gave up 9 bases and J gave up 8 bases; unmatched junction bases: 8. The CDR3 loop spans 12 amino acids. CDR3 in DNA: TGTGCCAGTTGCCGGACAGGGCTCGGCTACACCTTC. This translates into CASCRTGLGYTF.

This clone was recorded only once. This rearrangement joins TRBV7-2 to TRBJ1-5; D unclear. The germline CDR1 and CDR2 sequences are SGHTA and FQGNSA. The CDR3 runs to 13 residues. V gave up 4 bases and J gave up 3 bases, with 7 bases separating them. Here the CDR3 DNA reads TGTGCCAGCAGCTCGAGCCCCAATCAGCCCCAGCATTTT. The encoded protein is CASSSSPNQPQHF.

The gene calls are TRBV4-2 and TRBJ1-1; D possibly corresponds to TRBD1 (5 bases). CDR3 size: 15 residues. With 3 bases removed from V and 0 bases from J, the gap between germline ends came to 11 bases. Per germline, CDR1 LGHNA and CDR2 YNFKEQ. The CDR3 coding sequence is TGTGCCAGCAGCCAGCCGACAGTCATGAACACTGAAGCTTTCTTT. This encodes CASSQPTVMNTEAFF.

This clone appeared a single time. The chain has TRBV12-3 or TRBV12-4 and TRBJ1-1, with a tentative D call TRBD1 (5 bases). The V end was cut by 6 bases, the J end by 4 bases, with 12 bases between. The CDR3 has 13 residues. This chain's CDR3 is CASSHQRGTEAFF. CDR3 DNA sequence: TGTGCCAGCAGCCACCAAAGGGGCACTGAAGCTTTCTTT.

This chain uses TRBV2 with TRBJ2-7; the D gene is possibly TRBD1 (5 bases). V was shortened by 4 bases and J by 7 bases, with 11 bases between the two germline ends. The CDR3 is 12 amino acids. Per the germline V gene, CDR1 is SNHLY and CDR2 is FYNNEI. The CDR3 loop reads CASSGQGWEQYF. The CDR3 nucleotides read TGTGCCAGCAGTGGTCAGGGTTGGGAGCAGTACTTC. Looking up the rest from reference TRBV2 and TRBJ2-7 gives the full variable domain: EPEVTQTPSHQVTQMGQEVILRCVPISNHLYFYWYRQILGQKVEFLVSFYNNEISEKSEIFDDQFSVERPDGSNFTLKIRSTKLEDSAMYFCASSGQGWEQYFGPGTRLTVT.

CDR3 DNA sequence: TGCAGCGGCAACCGGGACAGGGTATTCTACAATGAGCAGTTCTTC. It translates to CSGNRDRVFYNEQFF. The chain joins TRBV29-1 to TRBJ2-1; 9 bases fit TRBD1. The CDR3 runs 15 residues. The ends lost 7 bases at V and 3 bases at J; junction bases unmatched: 10. Germline CDR1 reads SQVTM; CDR2 reads ANQGSEA.

This chain uses TRBV6-2 or TRBV6-3 with TRBJ2-5; D ambiguous. Germline values: CDR1 MNHEY, CDR2 SVGEGT. The ends were cut back, 1 base at V and 4 bases at J, with 13 bases in the middle. This CDR3 region has 15 residues. CDR3: CASSYFGSGRETQYF. In DNA, the CDR3 is TGTGCCAGCAGTTACTTTGGAAGTGGGCGAGAGACCCAGTACTTC.

The gene calls are TRBV3-1 (or the pseudogene TRBV3-2) and TRBJ1-2; D unclear. The CDR3 contains 15 residues. Germline V lookup: CDR1 LGHDT, CDR2 YNNKEL (reference sequence). Deletions cut 0 bases from V and 4 bases from J, with 12 bases between. Here the CDR3 reads CASSQDLPELYGYTF. As DNA, the CDR3 is TGTGCCAGCAGCCAAGATTTGCCGGAGCTCTATGGCTACACCTTC.

This rearrangement joins TRBV5-6 to TRBJ2-2; tentatively, D is TRBD1 (5 bases). The CDR3 loop spans 13 amino acids. Germline V CDR1 and CDR2: SGHDT, YYEEEE. The ends were cut back, 5 bases at V and 6 bases at J, with 11 bases in the middle. The CDR3 protein is CASRNQGAGELFF. DNA of the CDR3: TGTGCCAGCAGGAATCAGGGTGCCGGGGAGCTGTTTTTT.

This clone was observed a few times. The chain joins TRBV18 to TRBJ1-2; 7 bases are shared with TRBD1. The V and J ends lost 6 bases and 3 bases, in that order; junction bases with no gene match: 13. There are 16 residues in the CDR3. Germline CDR1 and CDR2: KGHSH and LQKENI. Here the CDR3 DNA reads TGTGCCAGCTCTCTGGAGGACAGGTCAAGCCACTATGGCTACACCTTC. Protein product: CASSLEDRSSHYGYTF.

A single count supports this clone. V usage is TRBV2 and J usage is TRBJ2-5, with 9 bases aligning to TRBD2. Germline CDR1 is SNHLY and CDR2 is FYNNEI. The V and J ends lost 4 bases and 5 bases, in that order; junction bases with no gene match: 14. This CDR3 has 17 residues. The CDR3 sequence is CASSAELAGSGGETQYF. The CDR3 DNA sequence: TGTGCCAGCAGTGCGGAACTAGCGGGTTCCGGGGGGGAGACCCAGTACTTC. Using reference TRBV2 and TRBJ2-5 for the parts outside the CDR3, the full variable domain is EPEVTQTPSHQVTQMGQEVILRCVPISNHLYFYWYRQILGQKVEFLVSFYNNEISEKSEIFDDQFSVERPDGSNFTLKIRSTKLEDSAMYFCASSAELAGSGGETQYFGPGTRLLVL.

The V gene is TRBV19, the J gene TRBJ2-2; 7 bases line up with TRBD2. Germline lookup yields CDR1 LNHDA and CDR2 SQIVND (reference sequence). The CDR3 runs 16 residues. The junction had 6 bases not matched to a gene; V was cut back by 3 bases and J by 2 bases. DNA of the CDR3: TGTGCCAGTAGTATTCGCGGGGGACTCAACACCGGGGAGCTGTTTTTT. This encodes CASSIRGGLNTGELFF.

V and J are TRBV12-3 or TRBV12-4 and TRBJ1-2; D not resolved. There are 12 residues in the CDR3. V lost 4 bases and J 4 bases, leaving 7 bases between the germline ends. CDR3 sequence: CASSSRSYGYTF. The CDR3 DNA reads TGTGCCAGCAGTTCCCGCAGCTATGGCTACACCTTC.

The chain combines TRBV5-1 with TRBJ1-5; 7 nucleotides agree with TRBD1. This CDR3 spans 14 amino acids. J was trimmed by 2 bases and V by 4 bases; bases with no gene match: 3. CDR1 and CDR2 (germline): SGHRS, YFSETQ. CDR3 nucleotide sequence: TGCGCCAGCAGCAACACAGGGGGCAATCAGCCCCAGCATTTT. Its translation: CASSNTGGNQPQHF.

The gene calls are TRBV13 and TRBJ2-4; 9 bases are shared with TRBD1. CDR3 size: 14 residues. V was pared by 2 bases and J by 6 bases, with 2 bases of the junction left unmatched. Germline CDR1 is PRHDT and CDR2 is FYEKMQ (reference sequence). For the CDR3, the DNA is TGTGCCAGCAGCTTACGGGACAGGGTAAACATTCAGTACTTC. This encodes CASSLRDRVNIQYF.

This chain joins TRBV5-1 and TRBJ1-1; possible D gene TRBD1, 6 bases. The CDR3 extends over 14 amino acids. Germline values: CDR1 SGHRS, CDR2 YFSETQ. V lost 6 bases and J 1 base, leaving 13 bases between the germline ends. The CDR3 protein is CASNLQGPNTEAFF. CDR3 nucleotide sequence: TGCGCCAGCAACCTACAGGGCCCGAACACTGAAGCTTTCTTT.

The chain joins TRBV6-5 to TRBJ1-2; the match to TRBD1 covers 7 bases. The V segment lost 8 bases and the J segment 2 bases; nucleotides outside the gene matches: 8. The length of the CDR3 is 14 residues. Germline V gives CDR1 MNHEY, CDR2 SVGAGI. CDR3 loop: CASGREQGNYGYTF. In DNA form, the CDR3 reads TGTGCCAGCGGTCGGGAACAGGGGAACTATGGCTACACCTTC.

CDR3 bases: TGTGCCAGTAGTTCCACAGGGGTAGCTCAGCCCCAGCATTTT. Translation: CASSSTGVAQPQHF. The chain uses TRBV19 and TRBJ1-5, with 7 bases lining up with TRBD1. This CDR3 is built from 14 residues. The germline CDR1 and CDR2 sequences are LNHDA and SQIVND (reference sequence). V dropped 5 bases and J dropped 6; count of bases not matched to a gene: 7.

The chain has TRBV2 and TRBJ2-3, with TRBD2 matching over 9 bases. The CDR3 length is 13 residues. V was pared by 11 bases and J by 5 bases, with 8 bases of the junction left unmatched. From germline, CDR1 is SNHLY and CDR2 FYNNEI. The CDR3 nucleotides read TGTGCCCGCGGCGGGGGGGCGGGAGATACGCAGTATTTT. Its translation is CARGGGAGDTQYF. Complete variable domain (other parts from reference TRBV2 and TRBJ2-3): EPEVTQTPSHQVTQMGQEVILRCVPISNHLYFYWYRQILGQKVEFLVSFYNNEISEKSEIFDDQFSVERPDGSNFTLKIRSTKLEDSAMYFCARGGGAGDTQYFGPGTRLTVL.

This clone was counted a single time. The chain has TRBV30 and TRBJ1-1; D is unresolved. Germline CDR1 reads GTSNPN; CDR2 reads SVGIG (reference sequence). The CDR3 consists of 11 residues. Trimming stripped 0 bases from V and 11 bases from J, with 10 bases between. For the CDR3, the DNA is TGTGCCTGGAGTGTAAGAGTGGAGGCTTTCTTT. Its protein product is CAWSVRVEAFF. Full variable domain (remainder filled in from reference TRBV30 and TRBJ1-1): SQTIHQWPATLVQPVGSPLSLECTVEGTSNPNLYWYRQAAGRGLQLLFYSVGIGQISSEVPQNLSASRPQDRQFILSSKKLLLSDSGFYLCAWSVRVEAFFGQGTRLTVV.

The chain has TRBV27 and TRBJ2-7; 7 bases align to TRBD2. V lost 10 bases and J lost 6; bases outside the gene matches: 15. Germline CDR1 reads MNHEY; CDR2 reads SMNVEV (reference sequence). The CDR3 totals 14 residues. The CDR3 loop is CATAMWGGSLEQYF. DNA for the CDR3: TGTGCCACCGCGATGTGGGGGGGGAGTCTCGAGCAGTACTTC.

V and J are TRBV9 and TRBJ2-5; tentatively, D is TRBD2 (5 bases). Deletions cut 4 bases from V and 7 bases from J, with 20 bases between. The germline gives CDR1 SGDLS, CDR2 YYNGEE. The CDR3 contains 15 residues. The CDR3 loop reads CASSPGMGSGGTQYF. CDR3 sequence (DNA): TGTGCCAGCAGCCCCGGGATGGGATCCGGCGGGACCCAGTACTTC.

The chain links TRBV7-9 to TRBJ1-3; the D gene is possibly TRBD1 (5 bases). From germline, CDR1 is SEHNR and CDR2 FQNEAQ (reference sequence). Trimming pared 1 base from V and 3 bases from J, leaving 13 bases between. This CDR3 contains 16 residues. CDR3 bases: TGTGCCAGCAGCTTAGACTTGGGACTCGTTGGAAACACCATATATTTT. The encoded protein is CASSLDLGLVGNTIYF.

The gene calls are TRBV5-1 and TRBJ2-5; D might be TRBD1 (6 bases). CDR3 length equals 13 residues. V lost 9 bases and J lost 2, with 14 bases in between. From germline, CDR1 is SGHRS and CDR2 YFSETQ. The CDR3 sequence: CATQGQNQETQYF. The CDR3 bases are TGCGCCACCCAGGGGCAGAATCAAGAGACCCAGTACTTC. Drawing the rest from reference TRBV5-1 and TRBJ2-5, the complete variable domain is KAGVTQTPRYLIKTRGQQVTLSCSPISGHRSVSWYQQTPGQGLQFLFEYFSETQRNKGNFPGRFSGRQFSNSRSEMNVSTLELGDSALYLCATQGQNQETQYFGPGTRLLVL.

The genes are TRBV11-2 and TRBJ2-3, with 7 bases that match TRBD2. Losses at the gene ends were 5 bases for V and 2 bases for J; bases not matched to a gene: 7. CDR3 size: 15 residues. The germline V gene has CDR1 SGHAT and CDR2 FQNNGV. The CDR3 spells CASSPTRGDTDTQYF. Here the CDR3 DNA reads TGTGCCAGCAGCCCCACCCGGGGGGACACAGATACGCAGTATTTT. The whole variable domain, remainder taken from reference TRBV11-2 and TRBJ2-3, is EAGVAQSPRYKIIEKRQSVAFWCNPISGHATLYWYQQILGQGPKLLIQFQNNGVVDDSQLPKDRFSAERLKGVDSTLKIQPAKLEDSAVYLCASSPTRGDTDTQYFGPGTRLTVL.

In this sample, this clone turned up a few times. This rearrangement joins TRBV3-1 (or the pseudogene TRBV3-2) to TRBJ1-2, with D perhaps matching TRBD1 (5 bases). The germline gives CDR1 LGHDT, CDR2 YNNKEL (reference sequence). The CDR3 has 14 amino acids. Trimming removed 4 bases from V and 6 bases from J, with 15 bases in between. The CDR3 bases are TGTGCCAGCAGCCCGAGTGGCCAAGGGGATGGCTACACCTTC. It yields the protein CASSPSGQGDGYTF.